The present entry profiles one T cell receptor (beta chain) with its context. The sample belongs to a study of T cell changes during pregnancy in multiple sclerosis. Assay: immunoSEQ multiplex PCR; the TCRdb copy retains only in-frame clones and omits some. The profile covers some 31,000 clones, with around 90% appearing a single time and roughly 5.7% taken by the ten largest. Germline CDR1 and CDR2: MRHNA and SNTAGT. The V segment lost 5 bases and the J segment 9 bases; nucleotides outside the gene matches: 6. The CDR3 spans 14 residues. The chain recombines TRBV6-4 with TRBJ1-6, with 8 bases aligning to TRBD1. This clonotype originated in a female donor with multiple sclerosis, enrolled in a pregnancy study. The sample consisted of CD8+ T cells from peripheral blood mononuclear cells, taken before pregnancy. CDR3 residues: CASSSGTGSSPLHF. Written as DNA, the CDR3 is TGTGCCAGCAGTTCCGGGACAGGTAGTTCACCCCTCCACTTT.